This T cell receptor (beta chain) was identified in a study of blood T cell dynamics during melanoma immunotherapy. Across the study: Patients with metastatic melanoma got pembrolizumab or nivolumab-ipilimumab as first-line care.

The method was immunoSEQ multiplex PCR; TCRdb's version includes in-frame clones alone and lacks a portion of them. Of about 11,000 clones in the sample, about 88% are singletons; the top ten hold around 5.8%. The time point was: week 3, after first cycle of checkpoint inhibitor. One draw preceded checkpoint blockade; another followed its first cycle at week 3. Response was assessed by RECIST 1.1 at 12 weeks, except a couple of rapid progressors. Turning to this clone: Its target is unknown. Other DNA sequences within the sample encode an identical CDR3.

Regarding the study as a whole: It remained unknown if the driving T cell clones were melanoma-specific.

Trimming cost V 2 bases and J 0 bases, with 8 bases left between them. CDR1 and CDR2 (germline): SGHKS, YYEKEE (reference sequence). The CDR3 length is 14 residues. This clonotype originated in a human donor with melanoma. Material: blood, obtained from a patient treated with checkpoint blockade. This chain joins TRBV5-5 and TRBJ1-1; D is undetermined. CDR3 amino acids: CASSFLTLNTEAFF. The CDR3 DNA is TGTGCCAGCAGCTTCCTAACTCTGAACACTGAAGCTTTCTTT.